Following are 27 T cell receptor beta chains from one sample sequenced in a study of T cell responses to AZD1222 COVID-19 vaccine. Assay used: immunoSEQ multiplex PCR; TCRdb lists only in-frame clones, some missing. The sample has 150,000 to 200,000 clones, roughly nine tenths seen once. Source: peripheral blood, taken 28 days after the second AZD1222 dose. These receptors all come from an adult who received the AZD1222 COVID-19 vaccine.

This chain links TRBV4-1 with TRBJ2-1; D unresolved. The V end lost 3 bases, the J end lost 0 bases, and 12 bases lay between the germline ends. The CDR3 loop spans 16 amino acids. Germline V gives CDR1 MGHRA, CDR2 YSYEKL. DNA of the CDR3: TGCGCCAGCAGCCAGGTTGACCTCACCTCCTACAATGAGCAGTTCTTC. It specifies CASSQVDLTSYNEQFF.

The V call is TRBV24-1, the J call TRBJ1-5, with D hard to call. V lost 4 bases to trimming and J lost 10 bases, with 10 bases between them. Germline CDR1 and CDR2: KGHDR and SFDVKD. CDR3 length: 12 residues. CDR3 sequence (DNA): TGTGCCACCAGTGACGTCAGTGGTCCCCAGCATTTT. Translating it yields CATSDVSGPQHF.

The CDR3 reads CSVGGPVGTEAFF. CDR3 in DNA: TGCAGCGTGGGCGGGCCCGTTGGGACTGAAGCTTTCTTT. V is TRBV29-1 and J is TRBJ1-1; D unresolved. CDR1 SQVTM and CDR2 ANQGSEA come from the germline V gene. Between the trimmed V and J ends, which lost 6 bases and 5 bases, there was a span of 16 bases. There are 13 residues in the CDR3.

The chain combines TRBV6-6 with TRBJ1-3; no firm D call. The CDR3 has 12 amino acids. Trimming removed 7 bases at V and 9 bases at J, with 13 bases between. Germline V CDR1 and CDR2: MNHNY, SVGAGI (reference sequence). The CDR3 is CASTHGRATIYF. CDR3 nucleotide sequence: TGTGCCAGCACTCATGGTCGGGCCACCATATATTTT.

The chain is built from TRBV19 and TRBJ1-1; 9 bases agree with TRBD1. V lost 6 bases and J lost 4; bases outside the gene matches: 6. The CDR3 has 14 amino acids. Germline loops: CDR1 LNHDA, CDR2 SQIVND (reference sequence). The CDR3 spells CASRSGQGSTEAFF. CDR3 DNA sequence: TGTGCCAGTAGATCCGGACAGGGGAGCACTGAAGCTTTCTTT.

The rearrangement uses TRBV30 and TRBJ1-2; unclear D gene. The germline CDR1 and CDR2 sequences are GTSNPN and SVGIG (reference sequence). The CDR3 extends over 12 amino acids. V lost 6 bases and J 8 bases, leaving 16 bases between the germline ends. The CDR3 spells CACPTRARGYTF. The CDR3 DNA reads TGTGCCTGTCCCACGAGGGCGCGGGGCTACACCTTC.

The chain joins TRBV18 to TRBJ2-5; maybe TRBD1 (5 bases). The CDR3 runs 17 residues. Germline CDR1 is KGHSH and CDR2 is LQKENI. Trimming took 3 bases from V and 2 from J, leaving 19 bases between them. The CDR3 region has the DNA TGTGCCAGCTCACCGCCTGTTTTTATAGCAGGGCAAGAGACCCAGTACTTC. Amino acids: CASSPPVFIAGQETQYF.

The chain links TRBV7-9 to TRBJ1-1; possible D gene TRBD1, 6 bases. The germline gives CDR1 SEHNR, CDR2 FQNEAQ (reference sequence). V was trimmed by 3 bases and J by 0 bases, leaving 8 bases between them. This CDR3 spans 14 amino acids. CDR3 region: CASSFGQLNTEAFF. CDR3 in DNA: TGTGCCAGCAGCTTCGGACAGCTGAACACTGAAGCTTTCTTT.

This chain connects TRBV7-2 to TRBJ1-6; D is unresolved. The germline CDR1 and CDR2 sequences are SGHTA and FQGNSA. V dropped 5 bases and J dropped 7 bases, with 15 bases sitting between them. This CDR3 comprises 15 residues. The DNA for the CDR3 is TGTGCCAGCAGCCGCCAGAGGGTGCTCAATTCACCCCTCCACTTT. Protein sequence: CASSRQRVLNSPLHF.

This sequence joins TRBV9 and TRBJ2-7; TRBD1 agrees at 11 bases. Germline CDR1 is SGDLS and CDR2 is YYNGEE. The CDR3 has 15 amino acids. J lost 2 bases, V lost 3 bases, and 4 bases had no gene match. The CDR3 spells CASSARDRGTYEQYF. Here the CDR3 DNA reads TGTGCCAGCAGCGCCCGGGACAGGGGGACCTACGAGCAGTACTTC.

V is TRBV5-1 and J is TRBJ1-1; D perhaps matches TRBD1 (6 bases). CDR3 size: 15 residues. Germline CDR1 SGHRS, CDR2 YFSETQ. The V gene lost 4 bases and the J gene lost 1 base, with 14 bases spanning the gap. CDR3 amino acids: CASSRDGQRNTEAFF. CDR3 bases: TGCGCCAGCAGCCGGGACGGACAGAGGAACACTGAAGCTTTCTTT.

The V call is TRBV27, the J call TRBJ1-2; D might be TRBD1 (6 bases). Looked up from germline, CDR1 is MNHEY and CDR2 is SMNVEV (reference sequence). The CDR3 runs 13 residues. V was shortened by 3 bases and J by 7 bases, with 12 bases between the two germline ends. As DNA, the CDR3 is TGTGCCAGCAGTTTTCGGGGGGCTGGTGGCTACACCTTC. It codes for CASSFRGAGGYTF.

This chain connects TRBV10-2 to TRBJ1-6, with D possibly TRBD1 on 5 matching bases. The V and J ends lost 2 bases and 8 bases respectively, with 10 bases between them. Germline loops: CDR1 WSHSY, CDR2 SAAADI. This CDR3 comprises 14 residues. The CDR3: CASSENGGYSPLHF. The CDR3 DNA reads as TGCGCCAGCAGTGAGAACGGGGGATATTCACCCCTCCACTTT.

The chain joins TRBV18 to TRBJ2-3; 8 bases align to TRBD1. The CDR3 loop spans 15 amino acids. CDR1 and CDR2 (germline): KGHSH, LQKENI. V lost 3 bases and J lost 5; bases outside the gene matches: 7. The CDR3 here is CASSPTQGARDTQYF. CDR3 nucleotide sequence: TGTGCCAGCTCACCTACGCAGGGGGCAAGAGATACGCAGTATTTT.

Only one count was recorded for this clone. V and J are TRBV29-1 and TRBJ2-7; 10 positions match TRBD1. V lost 7 bases to trimming and J lost 6 bases; unmatched junction nucleotides: 9. There are 13 residues in the CDR3. CDR1 SQVTM and CDR2 ANQGSEA come from the germline V gene. CDR3: CSARQGARFEQYF. The DNA for the CDR3 is TGCAGCGCCCGACAGGGGGCAAGGTTCGAGCAGTACTTC.

This sequence joins TRBV9 and TRBJ2-7, with D perhaps matching TRBD1 (5 bases). CDR3 length equals 14 residues. V was clipped by 4 bases and J by 2 bases, with 13 bases between them. In germline, CDR1 is SGDLS, CDR2 YYNGEE. The CDR3 loop reads CASSKGAGPYEQYF. The DNA for the CDR3 is TGTGCCAGCAGCAAAGGGGCAGGTCCCTACGAGCAGTACTTC. The entire variable domain, with the rest obtained from reference TRBV9 and TRBJ2-7, is as follows: DSGVTQTPKHLITATGQRVTLRCSPRSGDLSVYWYQQSLDQGLQFLIQYYNGEERAKGNILERFSAQQFPDLHSELNLSSLELGDSALYFCASSKGAGPYEQYFGPGTRLTVT.

The chain has TRBV21-1 and TRBJ2-2. TRBV21-1 has pseudogene status. The CDR3 is 14 residues long. The CDR3: CASSKVKGMGELFF. CDR3 nucleotide sequence: TGTGCCAGCAGCAAAGTAAAGGGAATGGGGGAGCTGTTTTTT.

In this sample, this clone turned up once. The rearrangement joins TRBV2 to TRBJ2-1; D is unclear. Trimming took off 9 bases at V and 0 bases at J, with 12 bases between the two ends. The CDR3 is 14 amino acids. Germline-derived CDR1 and CDR2 are SNHLY and FYNNEI. The CDR3 coding sequence is TGTGCCAGTTTATCAGGCTACTCCTACAATGAGCAGTTCTTC. This gives the protein CASLSGYSYNEQFF.

The chain recombines TRBV4-3 with TRBJ2-1; TRBD2 matches at 7 bases. Germline lookup yields CDR1 LGHNA and CDR2 YSLEER. V dropped 0 bases and J dropped 7; count of bases not matched to a gene: 9. This CDR3 contains 16 residues. The CDR3 loop is CASSQDRAGEWNEQFF. In DNA, the CDR3 is TGCGCCAGCAGCCAAGATCGGGCGGGAGAATGGAATGAGCAGTTCTTC.

The genes are TRBV11-2 and TRBJ1-2; 12 bases align to TRBD1. Germline CDR1 reads SGHAT; CDR2 reads FQNNGV. CDR3 length equals 16 residues. J was trimmed by 7 bases and V by 1 base; bases with no gene match: 7. CDR3 sequence (DNA): TGTGCCAGCAGCTTAGCCGGGACAGGGGGCAGAGGTGGCTACACCTTC. It translates to CASSLAGTGGRGGYTF. Full variable domain (outside the CDR3, taken from reference TRBV11-2 and TRBJ1-2): EAGVAQSPRYKIIEKRQSVAFWCNPISGHATLYWYQQILGQGPKLLIQFQNNGVVDDSQLPKDRFSAERLKGVDSTLKIQPAKLEDSAVYLCASSLAGTGGRGGYTFGSGTRLTVV.

The CDR3 nucleotides read TGTGCCAGCAGCCCAAGTTTTGGCTACACCTTC. Its translation is CASSPSFGYTF. The chain employs TRBV16 and TRBJ1-2; no clear D. Between the trimmed V and J ends, which lost 4 bases and 7 bases, there was a span of 7 bases. CDR1 KGHSY and CDR2 FQNENV come from the germline V gene. This CDR3 has 11 amino acids.

This clone was found once. The rearrangement uses TRBV27 and TRBJ1-3; maybe TRBD1 (5 bases). Trimming cost V 2 bases and J 8 bases, with 13 bases left between them. Germline CDR1 and CDR2: MNHEY and SMNVEV (reference sequence). This CDR3 has 14 residues. As DNA, the CDR3 is TGTGCCAGCAGTTTACGGGCAGGGCGGGACACCATATATTTT. Translating gives CASSLRAGRDTIYF.

This chain joins TRBV6-4 and TRBJ2-2; D unresolved. V lost 0 bases and J lost 1, with 6 bases in between. The CDR3 spans 15 residues. The germline V gene has CDR1 MRHNA and CDR2 SNTAGT. CDR3 protein: CASSDSAQNTGELFF. The DNA of the CDR3 is TGTGCCAGCAGTGACTCGGCGCAGAACACCGGGGAGCTGTTTTTT.

The chain employs TRBV12-3 or TRBV12-4 and TRBJ1-1; D ambiguous. This CDR3 spans 12 amino acids. Between the trimmed V and J ends, which lost 3 bases and 2 bases, there was a span of 4 bases. CDR3 sequence (DNA): TGTGCCAGCAGTTTTATCAACACTGAAGCTTTCTTT. This codes for CASSFINTEAFF.

The CDR3 bases are TGTGCCAGCCAACGGGGCGGGGAGCTGTTTTTT. Its protein is CASQRGGELFF. V and J are TRBV6-5 and TRBJ2-2; TRBD2 might be the D (5 bases). The length of the CDR3 is 11 residues. V lost 8 bases and J 7 bases, leaving 8 bases between the germline ends. The germline CDR1 and CDR2 sequences are MNHEY and SVGAGI.

V gene TRBV19 combines with J gene TRBJ1-5, with TRBD1 matching over 7 bases. Per the germline V gene, CDR1 is LNHDA and CDR2 is SQIVND (reference sequence). This CDR3 is built from 15 residues. After removal of 4 bases from V and 5 bases from J, the junction contained 8 bases not matched to a gene. DNA for the CDR3: TGTGCCAGTAGTACACGGACAGGCACGTATCAGCCCCAGCATTTT. It yields the protein CASSTRTGTYQPQHF.

The CDR3 region has the DNA TGTGCCAGCAGTTGGGCCCCGGGCTACGAGCAGTACTTC. This sequence encodes CASSWAPGYEQYF. The rearrangement joins TRBV27 to TRBJ2-7, with D unresolved. Looked up from germline, CDR1 is MNHEY and CDR2 is SMNVEV (reference sequence). Trimming removed 4 bases from V and 3 bases from J, with 10 bases in between. CDR3 length: 13 residues.